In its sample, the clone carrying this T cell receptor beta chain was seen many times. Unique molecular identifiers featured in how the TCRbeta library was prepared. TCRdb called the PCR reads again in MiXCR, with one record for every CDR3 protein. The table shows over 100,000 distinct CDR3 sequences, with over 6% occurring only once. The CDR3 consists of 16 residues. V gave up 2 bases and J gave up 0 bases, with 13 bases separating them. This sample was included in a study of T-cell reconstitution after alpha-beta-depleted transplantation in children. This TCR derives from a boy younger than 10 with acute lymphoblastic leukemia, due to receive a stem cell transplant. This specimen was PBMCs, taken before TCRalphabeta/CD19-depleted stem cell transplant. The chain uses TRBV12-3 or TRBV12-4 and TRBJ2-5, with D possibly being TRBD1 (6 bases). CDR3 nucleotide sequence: TGTGCCAGCAGTTTAACGTTCCGGGACAACCAAGAGACCCAGTACTTC. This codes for CASSLTFRDNQETQYF.